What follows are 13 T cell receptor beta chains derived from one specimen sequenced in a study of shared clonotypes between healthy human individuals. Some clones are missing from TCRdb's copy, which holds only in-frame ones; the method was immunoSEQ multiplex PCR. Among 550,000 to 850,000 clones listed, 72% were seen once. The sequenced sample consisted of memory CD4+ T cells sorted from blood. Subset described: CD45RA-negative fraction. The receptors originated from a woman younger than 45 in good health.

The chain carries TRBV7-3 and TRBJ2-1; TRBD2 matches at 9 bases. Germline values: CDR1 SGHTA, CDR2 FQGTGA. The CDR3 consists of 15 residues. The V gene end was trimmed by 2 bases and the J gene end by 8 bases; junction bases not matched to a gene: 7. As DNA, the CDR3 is TGTGCCAGCAGCTTAGTTAGCGGGAGCAGGTATGAGCAGTTCTTC. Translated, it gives CASSLVSGSRYEQFF.

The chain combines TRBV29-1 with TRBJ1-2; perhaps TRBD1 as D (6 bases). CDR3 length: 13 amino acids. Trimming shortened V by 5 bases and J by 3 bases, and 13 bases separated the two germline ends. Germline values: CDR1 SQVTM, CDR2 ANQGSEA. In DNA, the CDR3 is TGCAGCGTTCCACAGGGCGGGGACTATGGCTACACCTTC. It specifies CSVPQGGDYGYTF.

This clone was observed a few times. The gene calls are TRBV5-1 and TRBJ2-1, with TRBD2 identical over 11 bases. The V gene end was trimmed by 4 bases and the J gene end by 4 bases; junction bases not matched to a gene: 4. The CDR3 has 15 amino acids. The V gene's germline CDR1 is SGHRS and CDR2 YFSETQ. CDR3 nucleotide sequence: TGCGCCAGCAGCGCAACTAGCGGGAGATACAATGAGCAGTTCTTC. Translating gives CASSATSGRYNEQFF.

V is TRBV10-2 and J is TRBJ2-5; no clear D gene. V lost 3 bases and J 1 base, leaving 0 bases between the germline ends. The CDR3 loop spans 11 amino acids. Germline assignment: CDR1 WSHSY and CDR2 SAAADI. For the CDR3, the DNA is TGCGCCAGCAGTGACCAAGAGACCCAGTACTTC. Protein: CASSDQETQYF.

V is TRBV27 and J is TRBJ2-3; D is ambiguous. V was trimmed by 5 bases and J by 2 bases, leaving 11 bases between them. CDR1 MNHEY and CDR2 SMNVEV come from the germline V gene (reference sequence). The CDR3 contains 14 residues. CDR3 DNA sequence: TGTGCCAGCAGTAAGACGCCTGACACAGATACGCAGTATTTT. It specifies CASSKTPDTDTQYF.

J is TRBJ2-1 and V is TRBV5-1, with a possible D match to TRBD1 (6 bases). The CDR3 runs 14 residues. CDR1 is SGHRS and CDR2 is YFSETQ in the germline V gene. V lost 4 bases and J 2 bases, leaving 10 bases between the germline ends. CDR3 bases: TGCGCCAGCAGCCCTCAGGGGACCTACAATGAGCAGTTCTTC. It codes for CASSPQGTYNEQFF.

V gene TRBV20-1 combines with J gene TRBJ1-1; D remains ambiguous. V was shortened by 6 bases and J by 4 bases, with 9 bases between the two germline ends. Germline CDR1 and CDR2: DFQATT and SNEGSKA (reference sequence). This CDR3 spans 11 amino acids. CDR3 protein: CSAPVGTEAFF. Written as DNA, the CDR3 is TGCAGTGCCCCGGTCGGCACTGAAGCTTTCTTT.

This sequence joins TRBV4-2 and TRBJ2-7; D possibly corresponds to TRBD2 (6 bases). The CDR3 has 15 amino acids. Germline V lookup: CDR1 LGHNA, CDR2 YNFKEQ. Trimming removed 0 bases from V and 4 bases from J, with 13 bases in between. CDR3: CASSQDLGGNYEQYF. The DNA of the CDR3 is TGTGCCAGCAGCCAAGATCTGGGCGGGAATTACGAGCAGTACTTC.

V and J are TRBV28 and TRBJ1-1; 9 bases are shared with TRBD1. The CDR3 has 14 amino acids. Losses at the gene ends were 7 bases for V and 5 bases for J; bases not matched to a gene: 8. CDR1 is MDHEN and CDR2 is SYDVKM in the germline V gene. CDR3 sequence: CASNINRGRTEAFF. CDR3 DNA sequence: TGTGCCAGCAATATAAACAGGGGGCGGACTGAAGCTTTCTTT.

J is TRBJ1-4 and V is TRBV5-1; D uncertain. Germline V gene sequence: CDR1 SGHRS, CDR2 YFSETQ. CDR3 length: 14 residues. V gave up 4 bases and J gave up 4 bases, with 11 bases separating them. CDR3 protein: CASSPTPVNEKLFF. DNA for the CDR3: TGCGCCAGCAGCCCGACACCGGTTAATGAAAAACTGTTTTTT.

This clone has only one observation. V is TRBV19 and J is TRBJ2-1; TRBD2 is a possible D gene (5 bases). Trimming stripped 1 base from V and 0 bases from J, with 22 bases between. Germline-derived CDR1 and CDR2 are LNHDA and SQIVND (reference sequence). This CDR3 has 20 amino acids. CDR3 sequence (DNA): TGTGCCAGTAGTATAGCGGCCAGTAAGGACTTCCCGAGCTCCTACAATGAGCAGTTCTTC. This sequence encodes CASSIAASKDFPSSYNEQFF.

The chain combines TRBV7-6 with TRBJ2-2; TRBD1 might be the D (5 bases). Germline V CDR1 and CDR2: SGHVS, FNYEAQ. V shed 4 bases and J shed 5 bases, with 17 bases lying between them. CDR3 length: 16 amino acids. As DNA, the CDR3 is TGTGCCAGCAGCTCCTACCAGGGTGGATCTACCGGGGAGCTGTTTTTT. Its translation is CASSSYQGGSTGELFF. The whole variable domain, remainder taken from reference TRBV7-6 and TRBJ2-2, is GAGVSQSPRYKVTKRGQDVALRCDPISGHVSLYWYRQALGQGPEFLTYFNYEAQQDKSGLPNDRFSAERPEGSISTLTIQRTEQRDSAMYRCASSSYQGGSTGELFFGEGSRLTVL.

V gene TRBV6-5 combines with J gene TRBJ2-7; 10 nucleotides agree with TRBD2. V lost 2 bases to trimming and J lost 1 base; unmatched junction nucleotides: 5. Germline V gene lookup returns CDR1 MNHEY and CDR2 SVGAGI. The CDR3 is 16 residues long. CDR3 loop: CASSYRLAGASYEQYF. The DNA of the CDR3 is TGTGCCAGCAGTTACAGGCTAGCGGGAGCGTCCTACGAGCAGTACTTC.